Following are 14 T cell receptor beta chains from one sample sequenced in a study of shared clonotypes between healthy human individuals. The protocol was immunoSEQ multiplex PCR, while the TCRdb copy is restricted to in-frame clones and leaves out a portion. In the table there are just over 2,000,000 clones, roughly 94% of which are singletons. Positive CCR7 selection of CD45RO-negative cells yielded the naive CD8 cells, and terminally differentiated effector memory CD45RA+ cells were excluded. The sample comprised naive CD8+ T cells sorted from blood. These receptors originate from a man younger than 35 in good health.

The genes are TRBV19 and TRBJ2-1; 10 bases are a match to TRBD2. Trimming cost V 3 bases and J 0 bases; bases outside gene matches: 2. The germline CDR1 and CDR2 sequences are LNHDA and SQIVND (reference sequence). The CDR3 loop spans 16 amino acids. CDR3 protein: CASSMASGSSYNEQFF. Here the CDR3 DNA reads TGTGCCAGTAGTATGGCTAGCGGGAGCTCCTACAATGAGCAGTTCTTC.

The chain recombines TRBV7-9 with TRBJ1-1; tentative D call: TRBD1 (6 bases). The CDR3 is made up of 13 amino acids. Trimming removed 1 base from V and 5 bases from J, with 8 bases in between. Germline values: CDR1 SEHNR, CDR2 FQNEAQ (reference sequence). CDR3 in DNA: TGTGCCAGCAGCTTAGGAGGACAGACTGAAGCTTTCTTT. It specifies CASSLGGQTEAFF.

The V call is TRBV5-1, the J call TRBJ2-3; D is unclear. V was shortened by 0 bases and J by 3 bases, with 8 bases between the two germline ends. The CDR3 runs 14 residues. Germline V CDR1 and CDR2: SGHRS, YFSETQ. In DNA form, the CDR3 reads TGCGCCAGCAGCTTGGCCTTAACGACAGATACGCAGTATTTT. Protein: CASSLALTTDTQYF.

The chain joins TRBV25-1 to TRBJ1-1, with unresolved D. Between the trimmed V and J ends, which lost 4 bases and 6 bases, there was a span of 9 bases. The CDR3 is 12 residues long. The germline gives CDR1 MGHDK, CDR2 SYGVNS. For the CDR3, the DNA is TGTGCCAGCAGTGGAAGGGCCCCTGAAGCTTTCTTT. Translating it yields CASSGRAPEAFF.

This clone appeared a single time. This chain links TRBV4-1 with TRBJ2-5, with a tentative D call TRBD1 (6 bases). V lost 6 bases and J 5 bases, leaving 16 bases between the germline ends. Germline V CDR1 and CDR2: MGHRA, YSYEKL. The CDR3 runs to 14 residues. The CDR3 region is CASSLKQGWETQYF. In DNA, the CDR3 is TGCGCCAGCAGTCTTAAACAGGGTTGGGAGACCCAGTACTTC.

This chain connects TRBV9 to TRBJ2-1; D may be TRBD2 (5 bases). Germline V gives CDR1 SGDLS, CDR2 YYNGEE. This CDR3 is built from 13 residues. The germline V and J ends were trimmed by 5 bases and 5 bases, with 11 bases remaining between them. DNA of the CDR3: TGTGCCAGCAGTCTAACCGGGAACAATGAGCAGTTCTTC. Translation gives CASSLTGNNEQFF.

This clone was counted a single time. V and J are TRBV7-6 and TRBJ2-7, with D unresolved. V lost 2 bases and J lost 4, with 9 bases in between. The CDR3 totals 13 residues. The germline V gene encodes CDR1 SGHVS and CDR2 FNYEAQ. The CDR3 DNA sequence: TGTGCCAGCAGCTTAAGCCCCGGATACGAGCAGTACTTC. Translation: CASSLSPGYEQYF.

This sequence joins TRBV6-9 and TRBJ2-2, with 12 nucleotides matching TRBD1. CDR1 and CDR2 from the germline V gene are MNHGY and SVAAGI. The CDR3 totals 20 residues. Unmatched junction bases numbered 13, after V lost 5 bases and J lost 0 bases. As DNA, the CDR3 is TGTGCCAGCAGTCACCCGGGACAGGGGGCTGCCCCCGCGAACACCGGGGAGCTGTTTTTT. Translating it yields CASSHPGQGAAPANTGELFF.

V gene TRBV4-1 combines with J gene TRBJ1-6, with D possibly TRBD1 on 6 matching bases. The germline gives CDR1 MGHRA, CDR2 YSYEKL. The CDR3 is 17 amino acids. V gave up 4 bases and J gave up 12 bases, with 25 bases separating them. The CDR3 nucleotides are TGCGCCAGCAGCCCCGAAGACAACCGGGACACCTACGTACCCCTCCACTTT. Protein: CASSPEDNRDTYVPLHF.

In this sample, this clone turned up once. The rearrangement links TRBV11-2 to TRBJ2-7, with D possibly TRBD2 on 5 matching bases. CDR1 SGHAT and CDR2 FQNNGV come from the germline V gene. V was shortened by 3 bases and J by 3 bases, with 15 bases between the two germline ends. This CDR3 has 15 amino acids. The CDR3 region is CASSFDPGSFYEQYF. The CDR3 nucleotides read TGTGCCAGCAGCTTCGACCCGGGGAGTTTCTACGAGCAGTACTTC.

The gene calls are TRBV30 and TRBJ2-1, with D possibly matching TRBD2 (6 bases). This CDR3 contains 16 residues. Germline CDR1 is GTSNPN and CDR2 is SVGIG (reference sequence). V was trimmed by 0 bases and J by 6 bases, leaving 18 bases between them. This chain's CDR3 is CAWSVIPGRTVNEQFF. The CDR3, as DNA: TGTGCCTGGAGTGTAATCCCCGGGAGAACGGTCAATGAGCAGTTCTTC.

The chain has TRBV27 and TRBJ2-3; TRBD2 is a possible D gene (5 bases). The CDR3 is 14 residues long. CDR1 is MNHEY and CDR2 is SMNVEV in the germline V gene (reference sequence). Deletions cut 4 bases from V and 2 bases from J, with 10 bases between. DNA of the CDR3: TGTGCCAGCAGTTCCCTAGGACTCACAGATACGCAGTATTTT. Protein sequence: CASSSLGLTDTQYF.

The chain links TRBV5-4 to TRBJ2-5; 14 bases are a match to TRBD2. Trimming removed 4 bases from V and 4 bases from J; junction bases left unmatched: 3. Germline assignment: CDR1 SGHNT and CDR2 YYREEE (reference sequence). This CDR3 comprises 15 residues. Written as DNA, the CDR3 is TGTGCCAGCAGCGTAGGGACTAGCGGGAGAGAGACCCAGTACTTC. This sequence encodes CASSVGTSGRETQYF.

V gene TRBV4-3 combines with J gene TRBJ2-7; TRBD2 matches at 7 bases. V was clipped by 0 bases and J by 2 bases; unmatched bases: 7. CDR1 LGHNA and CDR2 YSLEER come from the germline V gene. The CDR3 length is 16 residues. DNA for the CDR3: TGCGCCAGCAGCCAAGACACGGCGAGCGGGACCTACGAGCAGTACTTC. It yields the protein CASSQDTASGTYEQYF.